This record concerns one TCR beta chain sequence. Its antigen is not known. The data are from a study of cytomegalovirus exposure and HLA in healthy donors. Findings and limits, study-wide: Later, an analysis showed that TCR beta chains associated with HLA were more clonally expanded than others that were equally common.

Primers for the PCR totalled 60 Vbeta and 13 Jbeta. The data were produced by immunoSEQ multiplex PCR, yet TCRdb's version contains in-frame clones alone and is incomplete. In the table there are 55,000 to 70,000 clones, roughly 80% of which are singletons. The germline V gene encodes CDR1 LNHDA and CDR2 SQIVND (reference sequence). Trimming cost V 8 bases and J 1 base; bases outside gene matches: 1. The CDR3 is 13 amino acids. This receptor was obtained from a woman in her thirties or forties in good health and CMV-seronegative. What was sequenced was PBMCs. The rearrangement joins TRBV19 to TRBJ2-2; 7 bases map to TRBD1. CDR3: CASWDRNTGELFF. The CDR3 DNA follows: TGTGCCAGTTGGGACAGGAACACCGGGGAGCTGTTTTTT.